These T cell receptor beta chains were read from a single sample in a study of radiotherapy plus CTLA-4 blockade in lung cancer. Assay used: immunoSEQ multiplex PCR; TCRdb lists only in-frame clones, some missing. The table lists tens of thousands of clones, around 69% of them singletons. The sample here was peripheral blood, taken from a patient treated with radiotherapy plus ipilimumab. These TCRs come from a human donor with non-small cell lung cancer whose response to radiotherapy plus ipilimumab could not be evaluated. Some clones in this sample may be carry-over from other donors' samples. CDR3s include the opening cysteine and the closing phenylalanine or tryptophan. The D gene is left open where the match is weak. Where a row states a size, it is once, few, many or the class of an expanded clone; other rows omit it.

CDR3aa: CAISEGTGPQPQHF
CDR3nt: TGTGCCATCAGTGAGGGGACAGGCCCTCAGCCCCAGCATTTT
d_gene: TRBD1
len: 14
v_gene: TRBV10-3
j_gene: TRBJ1-5
abundance: .

CDR3aa: CASSLSQDNEKLFF
CDR3nt: TGTGCCAGCAGCTTGTCCCAGGATAATGAAAAACTGTTTTTT
d_gene: .
len: 14
v_gene: TRBV5-4
j_gene: TRBJ1-4
abundance: few

CDR3aa: CASTREGEQFF
CDR3nt: TGTGCCAGCACTAGGGAGGGTGAGCAGTTCTTC
d_gene: TRBD2
len: 11
v_gene: TRBV6-6
j_gene: TRBJ2-1
abundance: .

CDR3aa: CASSREGDYNEQFF
CDR3nt: TGTGCCAGCAGTCGGGAGGGGGACTACAATGAGCAGTTCTTC
d_gene: TRBD2
len: 14
v_gene: TRBV2
j_gene: TRBJ2-1
abundance: .

CDR3aa: CASSLDPVRAYEQYF
CDR3nt: TGTGCCAGCAGCTTAGACCCCGTAAGAGCCTACGAGCAGTACTTC
d_gene: .
len: 15
v_gene: TRBV7-2
j_gene: TRBJ2-7
abundance: few

CDR3aa: CASSVGNRGTEAFF
CDR3nt: TGTGCCAGCAGCGTAGGCAACAGGGGGACTGAAGCTTTCTTT
d_gene: TRBD1
len: 14
v_gene: TRBV9
j_gene: TRBJ1-1
abundance: once

CDR3aa: CASSESYSYNSPLHF
CDR3nt: TGTGCCAGCAGTGAATCTTACTCCTATAATTCACCCCTCCACTTT
d_gene: .
len: 15
v_gene: TRBV2
j_gene: TRBJ1-6
abundance: few

CDR3aa: CASSPDRAEYEQYF
CDR3nt: TGTGCCAGCAGTCCGGACAGGGCTGAGTACGAGCAGTACTTC
d_gene: TRBD1
len: 14
v_gene: TRBV28
j_gene: TRBJ2-7
abundance: .

CDR3aa: CASSKARQGSAEAFF
CDR3nt: TGTGCCAGCAGCAAAGCGCGCCAGGGGAGCGCTGAAGCTTTCTTT
d_gene: .
len: 15
v_gene: TRBV21-1
j_gene: TRBJ1-1
abundance: few

CDR3aa: CASSFTGVGTEAFF
CDR3nt: TGTGCCAGCAGTTTCACAGGGGTTGGGACTGAAGCTTTCTTT
d_gene: TRBD1
len: 14
v_gene: TRBV27
j_gene: TRBJ1-1
abundance: .

CDR3aa: CASSRGNTEAFF
CDR3nt: TGTGCCAGCAGCAGAGGGAACACTGAAGCTTTCTTT
d_gene: .
len: 12
v_gene: TRBV7-9
j_gene: TRBJ1-1
abundance: .

CDR3aa: CASSTRGNTGELFF
CDR3nt: TGTGCCAGCAGTACCAGGGGGAACACCGGGGAGCTGTTTTTT
d_gene: .
len: 14
v_gene: TRBV6-5
j_gene: TRBJ2-2
abundance: .

CDR3aa: CASSLSGTGDTEAFF
CDR3nt: TGTGCCAGCAGTCTAAGTGGGACAGGGGACACTGAAGCTTTCTTT
d_gene: TRBD1
len: 15
v_gene: TRBV6-5
j_gene: TRBJ1-1
abundance: once

CDR3aa: CASSLNLLSKNIQYF
CDR3nt: TGTGCCAGCAGCTTAAACCTACTGTCCAAAAACATTCAGTACTTC
d_gene: .
len: 15
v_gene: TRBV7-8
j_gene: TRBJ2-4
abundance: .

CDR3aa: CASSQDFASREAFF
CDR3nt: TGTGCCAGCAGCCAAGATTTCGCAAGTAGAGAAGCTTTCTTT
d_gene: .
len: 14
v_gene: TRBV14
j_gene: TRBJ1-1
abundance: few

CDR3aa: CASSSLHSGGAYEQYF
CDR3nt: TGTGCCAGCAGCTCCCTCCATTCCGGGGGGGCCTACGAGCAGTACTTC
d_gene: TRBD2
len: 16
v_gene: TRBV7-6
j_gene: TRBJ2-7
abundance: .

CDR3aa: CASSLRENTEAFF
CDR3nt: TGTGCCAGCAGTTTACGGGAGAACACTGAAGCTTTCTTT
d_gene: .
len: 13
v_gene: TRBV28
j_gene: TRBJ1-1
abundance: .

CDR3aa: CASSPPLAKNIQYF
CDR3nt: TGTGCCAGCTCACCACCCCTAGCCAAAAACATTCAGTACTTC
d_gene: .
len: 14
v_gene: TRBV18
j_gene: TRBJ2-4
abundance: .

CDR3aa: CASSPGSSYNEQFF
CDR3nt: TGTGCCAGCTCCCCGGGGAGCTCCTACAATGAGCAGTTCTTC
d_gene: .
len: 14
v_gene: TRBV11-2
j_gene: TRBJ2-1
abundance: .

CDR3aa: CASSFRTSGEPDTQYF
CDR3nt: TGCGCCAGCAGCTTCCGGACTAGCGGGGAGCCAGATACGCAGTATTTT
d_gene: TRBD2
len: 16
v_gene: TRBV5-1
j_gene: TRBJ2-3
abundance: .

CDR3aa: CASSLGVGNSPLHF
CDR3nt: TGTGCCAGCAGCTTAGGGGTCGGGAATTCACCCCTCCACTTT
d_gene: .
len: 14
v_gene: TRBV7-2
j_gene: TRBJ1-6
abundance: .

CDR3aa: CASTPLEGSYNEQFF
CDR3nt: TGTGCCAGTACCCCTCTCGAGGGCTCCTACAATGAGCAGTTCTTC
d_gene: .
len: 15
v_gene: TRBV19
j_gene: TRBJ2-1
abundance: .

CDR3aa: CASSVDGRPGNTIYF
CDR3nt: TGTGCCAGCAGCGTAGATGGGCGACCTGGAAACACCATATATTTT
d_gene: .
len: 15
v_gene: TRBV9
j_gene: TRBJ1-3
abundance: medium-sized

CDR3aa: CASMRENNSPLHF
CDR3nt: TGCGCCAGCATGCGAGAGAATAATTCACCCCTCCACTTT
d_gene: .
len: 13
v_gene: TRBV10-2
j_gene: TRBJ1-6
abundance: few

CDR3aa: CASSLETGWGAYEQYF
CDR3nt: TGCGCCAGCAGCCTAGAGACAGGGTGGGGGGCCTACGAGCAGTACTTC
d_gene: .
len: 16
v_gene: TRBV5-1
j_gene: TRBJ2-7
abundance: .

CDR3aa: CASSPVGQGPSGQYF
CDR3nt: TGTGCCAGCTCACCCGTAGGACAGGGACCCTCAGGGCAGTACTTC
d_gene: TRBD1
len: 15
v_gene: TRBV18
j_gene: TRBJ2-7
abundance: .

CDR3aa: CASSPGLGGTDTGELFF
CDR3nt: TGTGCCAGCTCACCAGGGCTCGGGGGTACGGACACCGGGGAGCTGTTTTTT
d_gene: .
len: 17
v_gene: TRBV18
j_gene: TRBJ2-2
abundance: .